The clone carrying this T cell receptor (beta chain) came up once. Its antigen is undetermined. The sample originates from a study of shared clonotypes between healthy human individuals. Study findings and constraints: Though the depth was large, rarefaction showed that sorted-subset sequencing was incomplete. Larger estimated richness was generally recorded for naive subsets relative to memory subsets.

Trimming removed 3 bases at V and 6 bases at J, with 15 bases between. Germline CDR1 reads GTSNPN; CDR2 reads SVGIG (reference sequence). This CDR3 region has 13 residues. Caucasian adults residing in Nashville, Tennessee made up all the donors. Using approximately 200 ng DNA, 30,000 or so T cell genomes, the sorted-subset replicate PCRs were run. Repertoires were generated with immunoSEQ multiplex PCR, while TCRdb's copy carries only in-frame clones and drops some. The repertoire holds roughly 2.4 million clones, about 94% seen once, with 0.1% to 0.15% in the top ten. Sequenced: naive CD4+ T cells sorted from blood. Subset: CD45RA+ positively selected. The TCR comes from a man between 18 and 35 years old in good health. The rearrangement links TRBV30 to TRBJ2-7; D is perhaps TRBD2 (6 bases). The CDR3 DNA reads as TGTGCCTGGAGGGGGGGACCGGGCACCGAGCAGTACTTC. It yields the protein CAWRGGPGTEQYF.